These T cell receptor beta chains were read from a single sample in a study of patients and donors after allogeneic stem cell transplantation. TCRdb reprocessed the RT-PCR reads via MiXCR and lists one record per CDR3 protein. This table has 150,000 to 250,000 distinct CDR3 sequences, about 40% appearing once. What was sequenced was blood, either unsorted or a sorted T cell fraction (not recorded which). The source is a human donor who was either an allogeneic HSCT recipient or a stem cell or donor lymphocyte infusion donor (not recorded which). It is not recorded whose cells these are; they may come from a transplant donor. Both conserved end residues are part of each CDR3. A D gene is named only where the DNA matches it firmly. Clone size is stated in some rows and not others, as once, few, many or a class when expanded.

J gene: TRBJ1-3
D gene: .
V gene: TRBV27
clone size: .
CDR3 protein: CASSLRGTHSGNTIYF
CDR3 DNA: TGTGCCAGCAGTTTACGGGGAACCCACTCTGGAAACACCATATATTTT

J gene: TRBJ2-1
D gene: .
V gene: TRBV7-6
clone size: .
CDR3 protein: CASSLANNEQFF
CDR3 DNA: TGTGCCAGCAGCTTAGCCAACAATGAGCAGTTCTTC

J gene: TRBJ2-5
D gene: TRBD2
V gene: TRBV12-3/TRBV12-4
clone size: .
CDR3 protein: CASSFLAAIQETQYF
CDR3 DNA: TGTGCCAGCAGTTTTCTAGCGGCTATACAAGAGACCCAGTACTTC

J gene: TRBJ2-7
D gene: .
V gene: TRBV20-1
clone size: .
CDR3 protein: CSASPLEQYF
CDR3 DNA: TGCAGTGCTTCACCCCTCGAGCAGTACTTC

J gene: TRBJ1-1
D gene: .
V gene: TRBV20-1
clone size: .
CDR3 protein: CSASSPLNTEAFF
CDR3 DNA: TGCAGTGCTAGTTCCCCATTGAACACTGAAGCTTTCTTT

J gene: TRBJ2-2
D gene: TRBD2
V gene: TRBV4-3
clone size: .
CDR3 protein: CASSQDTVGLAGGTNTGELFF
CDR3 DNA: TGCGCCAGCAGCCAAGATACGGTAGGGCTAGCGGGAGGAACGAACACCGGGGAGCTGTTTTTT

J gene: TRBJ2-7
D gene: TRBD2
V gene: TRBV28
clone size: .
CDR3 protein: CASSTLAGNYEQYF
CDR3 DNA: TGTGCCAGCAGTACACTAGCGGGAAACTACGAGCAGTACTTC

J gene: TRBJ1-2
D gene: .
V gene: TRBV5-1
clone size: .
CDR3 protein: CASSLVADAYGYTF
CDR3 DNA: TGCGCCAGCAGCTTGGTAGCAGACGCTTATGGCTACACCTTC

J gene: TRBJ1-6
D gene: TRBD1
V gene: TRBV5-6
clone size: .
CDR3 protein: CASSRTDRGHSPLHF
CDR3 DNA: TGTGCCAGCAGCCGTACCGACAGGGGGCATTCACCCCTCCACTTT

J gene: TRBJ2-5
D gene: .
V gene: TRBV29-1
clone size: .
CDR3 protein: CSVEESSGLRGETQYF
CDR3 DNA: TGCAGCGTCGAAGAATCTAGCGGCTTAAGGGGGGAGACCCAGTACTTC

J gene: TRBJ1-1
D gene: TRBD1
V gene: TRBV6-2/TRBV6-3
clone size: few
CDR3 protein: CASSRPEDRALNTEAFF
CDR3 DNA: TGTGCCAGCAGTCGACCAGAGGACAGGGCGTTAAACACTGAAGCTTTCTTT

J gene: TRBJ1-4
D gene: TRBD1
V gene: TRBV12-3/TRBV12-4
clone size: .
CDR3 protein: CASSQQGVSNEKLFF
CDR3 DNA: TGTGCCAGCAGTCAACAGGGGGTCTCAAATGAAAAACTGTTTTTT

J gene: TRBJ1-1
D gene: .
V gene: TRBV6-1
clone size: .
CDR3 protein: CASSATGTLIRNTEAFF
CDR3 DNA: TGTGCCAGCAGTGCAACCGGGACACTAATTCGGAACACTGAAGCTTTCTTT

J gene: TRBJ1-1
D gene: TRBD1
V gene: TRBV12-3/TRBV12-4
clone size: .
CDR3 protein: CASSQTGWTEAFF
CDR3 DNA: TGTGCCAGCAGTCAGACAGGGTGGACTGAAGCTTTCTTT

J gene: TRBJ1-1
D gene: .
V gene: TRBV6-5
clone size: once
CDR3 protein: CASSYSRHLNTEAFF
CDR3 DNA: TGTGCCAGCAGTTACTCGAGACACCTGAACACTGAAGCTTTCTTT

J gene: TRBJ1-1
D gene: TRBD1
V gene: TRBV9
clone size: .
CDR3 protein: CASSVEPDRVNAFF
CDR3 DNA: TGTGCCAGCAGCGTAGAACCCGACAGGGTAAACGCTTTCTTT

J gene: TRBJ1-1
D gene: .
V gene: TRBV7-2
clone size: .
CDR3 protein: CASSLAGGPPKAFF
CDR3 DNA: TGTGCCAGCAGCTTAGCGGGAGGGCCGCCTAAAGCTTTCTTT

J gene: TRBJ1-2
D gene: .
V gene: TRBV15
clone size: .
CDR3 protein: CATSRDRPGLGGGYTF
CDR3 DNA: TGTGCCACCAGCAGAGATCGGCCAGGCCTCGGGGGTGGCTACACCTTC

J gene: TRBJ1-3
D gene: .
V gene: TRBV2
clone size: medium-sized
CDR3 protein: CATSAEGNTIYF
CDR3 DNA: TGTGCCACCTCGGCAGAAGGAAACACCATATATTTT

J gene: TRBJ1-1
D gene: .
V gene: TRBV24-1
clone size: .
CDR3 protein: CATSLGGHEAFF
CDR3 DNA: TGTGCCACCTCCCTGGGAGGGCATGAAGCTTTCTTT

J gene: TRBJ1-5
D gene: .
V gene: TRBV20-1
clone size: .
CDR3 protein: CSAITRRGNQPQHF
CDR3 DNA: TGCAGTGCTATAACGAGGAGGGGCAATCAGCCCCAGCATTTT

J gene: TRBJ2-5
D gene: .
V gene: TRBV5-5
clone size: few
CDR3 protein: CASSLATLQETQYF
CDR3 DNA: TGTGCCAGCAGCTTGGCGACACTACAAGAGACCCAGTACTTC

J gene: TRBJ1-5
D gene: TRBD1
V gene: TRBV7-2
clone size: .
CDR3 protein: CASSFRTGPNQPQHF
CDR3 DNA: TGTGCCAGCAGCTTCAGGACAGGGCCGAATCAGCCCCAGCATTTT

J gene: TRBJ1-1
D gene: .
V gene: TRBV28
clone size: .
CDR3 protein: CASSLSSWGTGAFF
CDR3 DNA: TGTGCCAGCAGTTTATCCTCATGGGGAACTGGAGCTTTCTTT

J gene: TRBJ2-5
D gene: TRBD2
V gene: TRBV27
clone size: .
CDR3 protein: CASQLAGEETQYF
CDR3 DNA: TGTGCCAGCCAGCTAGCGGGAGAAGAGACCCAGTACTTC

J gene: TRBJ1-5
D gene: TRBD1
V gene: TRBV28
clone size: .
CDR3 protein: CASSPIGGQNQPQHF
CDR3 DNA: TGTGCCAGCAGTCCAATTGGGGGACAGAATCAGCCCCAGCATTTT

J gene: TRBJ2-7
D gene: .
V gene: TRBV6-5
clone size: .
CDR3 protein: CATRVGGGYEQYF
CDR3 DNA: TGTGCCACCCGAGTTGGGGGCGGGTACGAGCAGTACTTC

J gene: TRBJ2-1
D gene: .
V gene: TRBV20-1
clone size: .
CDR3 protein: CSARTSKEQFF
CDR3 DNA: TGCAGTGCTAGAACATCTAAAGAGCAGTTCTTC

J gene: TRBJ1-1
D gene: .
V gene: TRBV27
clone size: few
CDR3 protein: CASSSLGQGRKDTEAFF
CDR3 DNA: TGTGCCAGCAGTTCCCTCGGCCAGGGGAGGAAGGACACTGAAGCTTTCTTT

J gene: TRBJ2-1
D gene: .
V gene: TRBV7-9
clone size: few
CDR3 protein: CASSLENNEQFF
CDR3 DNA: TGTGCCAGCAGCTTAGAGAACAATGAGCAGTTCTTC

J gene: TRBJ1-3
D gene: .
V gene: TRBV29-1
clone size: .
CDR3 protein: CSVLPTGPRMENTIYF
CDR3 DNA: TGCAGCGTCCTACCGACGGGCCCTCGGATGGAAAACACCATATATTTT

J gene: TRBJ2-1
D gene: .
V gene: TRBV14
clone size: .
CDR3 protein: CASSQVGWDWQFF
CDR3 DNA: TGTGCCAGCAGCCAAGTGGGGTGGGATTGGCAGTTCTTC

J gene: TRBJ1-2
D gene: .
V gene: TRBV12-3/TRBV12-4
clone size: .
CDR3 protein: CASSLGSGLGYGYTF
CDR3 DNA: TGTGCCAGCAGCCTGGGCTCAGGGCTTGGCTATGGCTACACCTTC

J gene: TRBJ1-1
D gene: TRBD1
V gene: TRBV20-1
clone size: few
CDR3 protein: CSARTGAGDTEAFF
CDR3 DNA: TGCAGTGCAAGGACAGGGGCAGGTGACACTGAAGCTTTCTTT

J gene: TRBJ1-2
D gene: .
V gene: TRBV13
clone size: .
CDR3 protein: CASSLRPTGYTF
CDR3 DNA: TGTGCCAGCAGCTTAAGGCCGACAGGCTACACCTTC

J gene: TRBJ1-1
D gene: .
V gene: TRBV7-7
clone size: many
CDR3 protein: CASSPPGHPFPAFF
CDR3 DNA: TGTGCCAGCAGCCCGCCGGGACACCCGTTTCCCGCTTTCTTT

J gene: TRBJ1-1
D gene: .
V gene: TRBV5-1
clone size: .
CDR3 protein: CASSESPAEAFF
CDR3 DNA: TGCGCCAGCAGTGAGTCCCCGGCTGAAGCTTTCTTT

J gene: TRBJ1-3
D gene: .
V gene: TRBV6-6
clone size: once
CDR3 protein: CASSLPDIGSGNTIYF
CDR3 DNA: TGTGCCAGCAGCCTCCCGGACATAGGCTCTGGAAACACCATATATTTT

J gene: TRBJ2-3
D gene: TRBD1
V gene: TRBV7-2
clone size: .
CDR3 protein: CASSPGQGNTDTQYF
CDR3 DNA: TGTGCCAGCAGCCCTGGACAGGGAAACACAGATACGCAGTATTTT

J gene: TRBJ2-1
D gene: .
V gene: TRBV4-3
clone size: .
CDR3 protein: CASSQVVSSYNEQFF
CDR3 DNA: TGCGCCAGCAGCCAAGTCGTAAGCTCCTACAATGAGCAGTTCTTC

J gene: TRBJ2-5
D gene: .
V gene: TRBV12-3/TRBV12-4
clone size: .
CDR3 protein: CASSLRGETQYF
CDR3 DNA: TGTGCCAGCAGTTTGAGGGGGGAGACCCAGTACTTC

J gene: TRBJ2-7
D gene: TRBD1
V gene: TRBV28
clone size: .
CDR3 protein: CASSLTGAYEQYF
CDR3 DNA: TGTGCCAGCAGTTTGACAGGGGCCTACGAGCAGTACTTC